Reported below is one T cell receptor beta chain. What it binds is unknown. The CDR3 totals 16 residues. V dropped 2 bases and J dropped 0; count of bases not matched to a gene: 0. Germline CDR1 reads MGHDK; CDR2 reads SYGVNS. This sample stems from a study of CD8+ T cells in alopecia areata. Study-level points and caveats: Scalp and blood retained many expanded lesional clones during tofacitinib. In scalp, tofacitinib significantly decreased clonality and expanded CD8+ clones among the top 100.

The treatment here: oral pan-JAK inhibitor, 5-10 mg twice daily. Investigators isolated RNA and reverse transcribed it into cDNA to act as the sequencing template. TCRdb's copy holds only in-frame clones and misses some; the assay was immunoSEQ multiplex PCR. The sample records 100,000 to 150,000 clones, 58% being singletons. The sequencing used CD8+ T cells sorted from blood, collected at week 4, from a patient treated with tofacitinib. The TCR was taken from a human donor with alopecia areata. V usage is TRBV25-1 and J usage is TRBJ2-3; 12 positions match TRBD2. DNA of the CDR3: TGTGCCAGCAGTGAAGGGACTAGCGGGAGCACAGATACGCAGTATTTT. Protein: CASSEGTSGSTDTQYF.